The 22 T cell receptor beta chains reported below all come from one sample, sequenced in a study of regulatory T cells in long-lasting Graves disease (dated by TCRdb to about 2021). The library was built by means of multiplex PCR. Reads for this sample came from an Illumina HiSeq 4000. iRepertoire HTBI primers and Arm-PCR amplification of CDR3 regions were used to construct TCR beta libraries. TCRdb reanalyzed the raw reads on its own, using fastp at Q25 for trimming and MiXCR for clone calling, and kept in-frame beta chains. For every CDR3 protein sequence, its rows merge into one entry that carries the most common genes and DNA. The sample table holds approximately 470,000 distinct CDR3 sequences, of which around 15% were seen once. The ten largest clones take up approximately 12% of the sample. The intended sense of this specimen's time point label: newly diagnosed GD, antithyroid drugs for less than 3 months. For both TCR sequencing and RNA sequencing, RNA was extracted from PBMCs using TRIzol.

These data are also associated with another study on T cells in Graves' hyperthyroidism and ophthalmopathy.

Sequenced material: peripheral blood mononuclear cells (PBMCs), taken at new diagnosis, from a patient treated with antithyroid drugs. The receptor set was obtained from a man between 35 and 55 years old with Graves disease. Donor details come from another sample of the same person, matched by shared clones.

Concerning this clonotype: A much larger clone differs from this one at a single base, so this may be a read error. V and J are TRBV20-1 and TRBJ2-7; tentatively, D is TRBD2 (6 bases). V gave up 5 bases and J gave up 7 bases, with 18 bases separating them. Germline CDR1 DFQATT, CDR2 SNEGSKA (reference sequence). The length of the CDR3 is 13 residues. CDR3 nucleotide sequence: TGCAGTGCTGAAACTAGCTCCTACAATGAGCAGTACTTC. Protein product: CSAETSSYNEQYF.

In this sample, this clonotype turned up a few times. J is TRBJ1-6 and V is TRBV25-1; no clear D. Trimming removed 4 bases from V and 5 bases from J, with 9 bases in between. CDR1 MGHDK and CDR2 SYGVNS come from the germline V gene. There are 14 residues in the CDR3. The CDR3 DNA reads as TGTGCCAGCAGTGCGGTCAGCAATAATTCACCCCTCCACTTT. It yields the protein CASSAVSNNSPLHF. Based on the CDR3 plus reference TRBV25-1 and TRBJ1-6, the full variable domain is EADIYQTPRYLVIGTGKKITLECSQTMGHDKMYWYQQDPGMELHLIHYSYGVNSTEKGDLSSESTVSRIRTEHFPLTLESARPSHTSQYLCASSAVSNNSPLHFGNGTRLTVT.

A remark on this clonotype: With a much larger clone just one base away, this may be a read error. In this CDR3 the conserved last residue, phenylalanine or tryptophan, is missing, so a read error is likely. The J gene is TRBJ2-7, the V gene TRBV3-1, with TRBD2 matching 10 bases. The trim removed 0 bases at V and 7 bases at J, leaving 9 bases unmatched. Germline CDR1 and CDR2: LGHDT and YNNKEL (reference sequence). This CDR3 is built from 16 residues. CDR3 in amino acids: CASSQDRLAGAREQYL. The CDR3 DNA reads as TGTGCCAGCAGCCAAGATCGGCTAGCGGGAGCTAGGGAGCAGTACCTC.

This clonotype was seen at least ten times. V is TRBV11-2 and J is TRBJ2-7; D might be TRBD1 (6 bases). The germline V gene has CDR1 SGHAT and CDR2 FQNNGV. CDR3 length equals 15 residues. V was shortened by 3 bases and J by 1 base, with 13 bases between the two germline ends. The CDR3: CASSFRDISSYEQYF. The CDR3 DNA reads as TGTGCCAGCAGCTTCCGGGACATTAGTTCCTACGAGCAGTACTTC.

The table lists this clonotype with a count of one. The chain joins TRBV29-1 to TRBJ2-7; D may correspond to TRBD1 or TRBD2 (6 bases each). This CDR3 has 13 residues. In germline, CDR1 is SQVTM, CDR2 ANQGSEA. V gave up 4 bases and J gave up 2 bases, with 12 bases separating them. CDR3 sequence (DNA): TGCAGCGTTGGGGGGGCAGGACCCTACGAGCAGTACTTC. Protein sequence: CSVGGAGPYEQYF.

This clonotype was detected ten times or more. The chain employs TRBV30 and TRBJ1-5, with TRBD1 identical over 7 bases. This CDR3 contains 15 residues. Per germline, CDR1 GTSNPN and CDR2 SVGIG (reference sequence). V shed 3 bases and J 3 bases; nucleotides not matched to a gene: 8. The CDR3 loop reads CAWSAGQVNNQPQHF. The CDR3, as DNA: TGTGCCTGGAGCGCTGGACAGGTCAACAATCAGCCCCAGCATTTT.

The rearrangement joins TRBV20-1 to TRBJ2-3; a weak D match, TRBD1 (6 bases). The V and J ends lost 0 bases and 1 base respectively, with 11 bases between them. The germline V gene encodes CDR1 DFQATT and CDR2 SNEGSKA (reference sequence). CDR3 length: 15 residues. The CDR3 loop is CSARDPGVGTDTQYF. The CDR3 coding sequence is TGCAGTGCTAGAGATCCAGGGGTCGGCACAGATACGCAGTATTTT.

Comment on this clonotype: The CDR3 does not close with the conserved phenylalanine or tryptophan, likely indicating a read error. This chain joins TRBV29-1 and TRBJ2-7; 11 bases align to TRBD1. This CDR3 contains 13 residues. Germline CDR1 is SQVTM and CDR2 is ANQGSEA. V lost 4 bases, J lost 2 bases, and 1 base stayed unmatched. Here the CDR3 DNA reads TGCAGCGTTGTGGGACAGGGGGCCTACGAGCAGTACCTC. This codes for CSVVGQGAYEQYL.

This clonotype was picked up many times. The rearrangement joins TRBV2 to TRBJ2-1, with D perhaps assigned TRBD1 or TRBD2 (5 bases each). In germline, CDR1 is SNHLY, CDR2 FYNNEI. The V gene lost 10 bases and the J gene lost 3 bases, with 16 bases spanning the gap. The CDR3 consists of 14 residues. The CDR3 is CATRGESNYNEQFF. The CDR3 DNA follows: TGTGCCACAAGGGGAGAATCTAACTACAATGAGCAGTTCTTC.

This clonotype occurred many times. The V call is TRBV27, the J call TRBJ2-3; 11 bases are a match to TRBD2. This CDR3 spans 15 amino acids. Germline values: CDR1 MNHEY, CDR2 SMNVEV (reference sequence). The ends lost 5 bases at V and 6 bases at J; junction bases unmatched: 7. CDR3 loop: CASSGTSGRLDTQYF. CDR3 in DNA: TGTGCCAGCAGTGGGACTAGCGGACGCCTCGATACGCAGTATTTT.

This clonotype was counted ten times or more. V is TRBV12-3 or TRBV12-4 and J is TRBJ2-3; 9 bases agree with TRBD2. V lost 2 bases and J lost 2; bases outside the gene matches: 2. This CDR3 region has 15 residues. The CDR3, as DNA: TGTGCCAGCAGTTTATCTAGCGGGAACACAGATACGCAGTATTTT. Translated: CASSLSSGNTDTQYF.

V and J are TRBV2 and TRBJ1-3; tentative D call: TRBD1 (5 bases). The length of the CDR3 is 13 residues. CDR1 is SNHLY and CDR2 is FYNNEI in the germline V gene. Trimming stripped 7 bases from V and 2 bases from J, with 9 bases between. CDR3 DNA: TGTGCCAGCACGGGGGGTCCTGGAAACACCATATATTTT. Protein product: CASTGGPGNTIYF.

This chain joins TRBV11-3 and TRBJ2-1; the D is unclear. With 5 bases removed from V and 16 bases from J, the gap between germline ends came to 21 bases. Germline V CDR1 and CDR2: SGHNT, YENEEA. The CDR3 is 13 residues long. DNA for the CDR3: TGTGCCAGCAGCCCCGAATCCAGGCACCCGGCCTTCTTC. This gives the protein CASSPESRHPAFF. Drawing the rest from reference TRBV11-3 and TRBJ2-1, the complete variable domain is EAGVVQSPRYKIIEKKQPVAFWCNPISGHNTLYWYLQNLGQGPELLIRYENEEAVDDSQLPKDRFSAERLKGVDSTLKIQPAELGDSAVYLCASSPESRHPAFFGPGTRLTVL.

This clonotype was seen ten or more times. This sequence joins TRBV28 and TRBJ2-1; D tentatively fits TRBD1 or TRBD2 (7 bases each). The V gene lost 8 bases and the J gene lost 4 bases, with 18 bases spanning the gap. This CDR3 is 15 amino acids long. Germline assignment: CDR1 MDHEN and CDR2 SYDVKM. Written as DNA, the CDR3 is TGTGCCAGCGAGGGGGGGACAGACTCATACAATGAGCAGTTCTTC. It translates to CASEGGTDSYNEQFF. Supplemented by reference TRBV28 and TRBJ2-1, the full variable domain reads DVKVTQSSRYLVKRTGEKVFLECVQDMDHENMFWYRQDPGLGLRLIYFSYDVKMKEKGDIPEGYSVSREKKERFSLILESASTNQTSMYLCASEGGTDSYNEQFFGPGTRLTVL.

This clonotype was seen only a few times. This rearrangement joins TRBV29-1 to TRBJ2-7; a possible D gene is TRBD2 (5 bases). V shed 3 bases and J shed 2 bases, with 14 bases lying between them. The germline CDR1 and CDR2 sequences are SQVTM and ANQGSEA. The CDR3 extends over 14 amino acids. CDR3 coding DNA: TGCAGCGTTGAGTGGGCAGAGGGAACCTACGAGCAGTACTTC. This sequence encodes CSVEWAEGTYEQYF.

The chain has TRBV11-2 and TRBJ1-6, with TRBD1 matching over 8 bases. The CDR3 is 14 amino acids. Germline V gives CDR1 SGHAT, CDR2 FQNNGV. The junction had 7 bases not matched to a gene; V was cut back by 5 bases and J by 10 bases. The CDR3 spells CASSLQGVNSPLHF. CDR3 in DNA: TGTGCCAGCAGCCTACAGGGGGTGAACTCACCCCTCCACTTT.

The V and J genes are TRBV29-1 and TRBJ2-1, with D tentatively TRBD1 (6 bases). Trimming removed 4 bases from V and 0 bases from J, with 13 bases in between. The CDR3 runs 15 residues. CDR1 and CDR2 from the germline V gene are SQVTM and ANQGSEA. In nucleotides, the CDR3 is TGCAGCGTTGCAGGACAGTCCCTCTCCTACAATGAGCAGTTCTTC. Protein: CSVAGQSLSYNEQFF.

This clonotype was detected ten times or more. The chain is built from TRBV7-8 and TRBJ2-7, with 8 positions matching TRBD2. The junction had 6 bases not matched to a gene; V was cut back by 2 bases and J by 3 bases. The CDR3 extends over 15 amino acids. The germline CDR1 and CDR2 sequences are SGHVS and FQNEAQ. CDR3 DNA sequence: TGTGCCAGCAGCTTACAACTAGCGGAAAACTACGAGCAGTACTTC. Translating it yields CASSLQLAENYEQYF.

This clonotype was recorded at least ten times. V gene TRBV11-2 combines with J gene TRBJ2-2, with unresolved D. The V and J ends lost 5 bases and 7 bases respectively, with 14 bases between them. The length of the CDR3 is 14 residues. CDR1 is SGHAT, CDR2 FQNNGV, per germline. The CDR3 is CASSPTRGFGELFF. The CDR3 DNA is TGTGCCAGCAGCCCCACCCGTGGGTTCGGGGAGCTGTTTTTT.

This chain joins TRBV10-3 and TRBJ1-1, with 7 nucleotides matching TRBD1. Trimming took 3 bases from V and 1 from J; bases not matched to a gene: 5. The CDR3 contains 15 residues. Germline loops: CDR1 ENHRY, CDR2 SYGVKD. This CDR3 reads CAISDPGTANTEAFF. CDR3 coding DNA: TGTGCCATCAGTGACCCCGGGACAGCGAACACTGAAGCTTTCTTT.

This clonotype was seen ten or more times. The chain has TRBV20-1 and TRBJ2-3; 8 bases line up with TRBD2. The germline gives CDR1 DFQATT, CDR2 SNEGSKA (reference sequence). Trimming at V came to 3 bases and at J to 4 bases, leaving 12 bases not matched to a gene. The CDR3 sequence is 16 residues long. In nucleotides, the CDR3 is TGCAGTGCTAGTCCGAGCGGGAGAAGGGCCGCAGATACGCAGTATTTT. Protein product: CSASPSGRRAADTQYF.

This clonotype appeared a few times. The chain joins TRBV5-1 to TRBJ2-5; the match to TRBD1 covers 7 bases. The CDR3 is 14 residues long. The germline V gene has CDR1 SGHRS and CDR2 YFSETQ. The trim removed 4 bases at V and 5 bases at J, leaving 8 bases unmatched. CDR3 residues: CASSGTGAEETQYF. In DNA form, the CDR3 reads TGCGCCAGCAGCGGAACAGGGGCGGAGGAGACCCAGTACTTC.